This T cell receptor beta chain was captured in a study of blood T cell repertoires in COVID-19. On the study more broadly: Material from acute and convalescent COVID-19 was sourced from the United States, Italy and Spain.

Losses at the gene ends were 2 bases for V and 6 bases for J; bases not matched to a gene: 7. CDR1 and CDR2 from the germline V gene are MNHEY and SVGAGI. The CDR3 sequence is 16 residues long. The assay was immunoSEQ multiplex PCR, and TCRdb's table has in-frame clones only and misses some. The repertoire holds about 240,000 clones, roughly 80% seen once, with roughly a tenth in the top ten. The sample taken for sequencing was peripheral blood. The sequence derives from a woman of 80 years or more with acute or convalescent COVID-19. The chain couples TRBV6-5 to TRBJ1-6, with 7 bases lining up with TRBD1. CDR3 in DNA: TGTGCCAGCAGTTACGCTACAGGGGCTACTAATTCACCCCTCCACTTT. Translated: CASSYATGATNSPLHF.